This TCR beta chain came from a study of regulatory T cells in long-lasting Graves disease. Study details: Patients with persistent Graves' disease had over 5 years of antithyroid drugs and persistent TSH receptor antibodies. General study results and limits: Whereas new patients shared some 990 public clonotypes, persistent patients shared more, at 2,741.

Time point specified: persistent/refractory GD, antithyroid drugs over 5 years with positive TRAb. Extracted RNA from PBMCs served as the source of the TCR library. Doctors identified Graves' disease using the American Thyroid Association guidelines. Concerning this clonotype: Its antigen remains unidentified.

To make TCR beta libraries, researchers used iRepertoire HTBI primers and Arm-PCR of CDR3 regions. TCRdb itself ran the multiplex PCR reads through MiXCR, one entry per CDR3 protein. The sample has 700,000 or so distinct CDR3 sequences; about 30% are singletons. The receptor comes from a female donor with Graves disease. The source was peripheral blood mononuclear cells (PBMCs), collected when the disease was refractory, from a patient treated with antithyroid drugs.

CDR3 protein: CASSPPEETQYF. In DNA, the CDR3 is TGTGCCAGCTCACCACCGGAAGAGACCCAGTACTTC. The chain uses TRBV18 and TRBJ2-5; no clear D gene. This CDR3 region has 12 residues. V shed 0 bases and J shed 3 bases, with 2 bases lying between them. Germline CDR1 is KGHSH and CDR2 is LQKENI.